The rows below give T cell receptor beta chains drawn from one sample of a study of beta chain features in type 1 diabetes. Assay used: immunoSEQ multiplex PCR; TCRdb lists only in-frame clones, some missing. The sample has 900,000 or so clones, around a sixth seen once. Sequencing was done on a sample of naive CD4+ T cells from blood. The receptor source for this set is a woman under 30 in good health. The CDR3 runs from the conserved cysteine through the conserved F or W. Fields, in order: D gene, J gene, V gene, clone size, CDR3 protein, CDR3 DNA. D genes are given only for firm matches. The listing skips clone size in some rows; elsewhere it reads once, few, many or a size class.

>TRBD1|TRBJ2-5|TRBV5-1|NA
CASSLGRTGVETQYF
TGCGCCAGCAGCTTGGGGAGGACAGGGGTAGAGACCCAGTACTTC
>NA|TRBJ1-1|TRBV29-1|few
CSVEVVGNTEAFF
TGCAGCGTTGAAGTGGTAGGGAACACTGAAGCTTTCTTT
>NA|TRBJ1-4|TRBV6-5|few
CASSSGARGKLFF
TGTGCCAGCAGTTCGGGAGCGCGAGGAAAACTGTTTTTT
>NA|TRBJ2-7|TRBV5-4|NA
CASSLGPTVTDTEQYF
TGTGCCAGCAGCTTGGGCCCCACGGTAACAGACACTGAGCAGTACTTC
>NA|TRBJ1-4|TRBV18|NA
CASSSMDSQLFF
TGTGCCAGCTCATCGATGGACAGCCAACTGTTTTTT
>TRBD2|TRBJ2-3|TRBV18|once
CASSPPLGRGSTDTQYF
TGTGCCAGCTCACCCCCTCTGGGGCGGGGGAGCACAGATACGCAGTATTTT
>TRBD2|TRBJ2-3|TRBV9|once
CASSNRREGLTDTQYF
TGTGCCAGCAGTAATAGGCGGGAGGGCCTCACAGATACGCAGTATTTT
>NA|TRBJ2-2|TRBV5-1|few
CASSAPGTSSNTGELFF
TGCGCCAGCAGCGCCCCCGGGACCTCCTCGAACACCGGGGAGCTGTTTTTT
>NA|TRBJ2-7|TRBV15|NA
CATSRDRGPYEQYF
TGTGCCACCAGCAGAGATCGGGGCCCCTACGAGCAGTACTTC
>NA|TRBJ2-7|TRBV2|few
CASSVAGTYEQYF
TGTGCCAGCAGTGTGGCGGGGACCTACGAGCAGTACTTC
>NA|TRBJ1-1|TRBV4-2|few
CASSPTDSMNTEAFF
TGTGCCAGCAGCCCTACAGACAGTATGAACACTGAAGCTTTCTTT
>NA|TRBJ1-1|TRBV10-3|NA
CAISGADIRNTEAFF
TGTGCCATCAGTGGGGCGGACATTCGGAACACTGAAGCTTTCTTT
>NA|TRBJ2-7|TRBV6-1|NA
CASSSYSDGSYEQYF
TGTGCCAGCAGTTCATACTCGGACGGCTCCTACGAGCAGTACTTC
>NA|TRBJ1-2|TRBV10-3|NA
CAISESRADTMGGYTF
TGTGCCATCAGTGAGTCGCGGGCAGACACTATGGGCGGCTACACCTTC
>NA|TRBJ2-7|TRBV11-1|once
CASSLGAYSYEQYF
TGTGCCAGCAGCTTAGGGGCTTACTCCTACGAGCAGTACTTC
>TRBD2|TRBJ2-1|TRBV6-6|few
CASGAPLAGRQNEQFF
TGTGCCAGCGGGGCACCCCTAGCGGGACGCCAAAATGAGCAGTTCTTC
>TRBD2|TRBJ2-3|TRBV10-3|NA
CAIGLAGGPSDTQYF
TGTGCCATCGGCCTAGCGGGAGGGCCTTCAGATACGCAGTATTTT
>NA|TRBJ2-5|TRBV7-2|NA
CASSLGSQPLETQYF
TGTGCCAGCAGCTTAGGTTCCCAACCCCTTGAGACCCAGTACTTC
>NA|TRBJ2-6|TRBV28|few
CASSPLAGSLTHRSGANVLTF
TGTGCCAGCAGCCCCCTGGCGGGTTCTCTGACCCACCGCTCTGGGGCCAACGTCCTGACTTTC
>NA|TRBJ2-1|TRBV9|NA
CASSVAIGSSYNEQFF
TGTGCCAGCAGCGTAGCTATAGGAAGCTCCTACAATGAGCAGTTCTTC
>NA|TRBJ2-1|TRBV28|NA
CASSSPGLLGNEQFF
TGTGCCAGCAGTTCCCCGGGACTTCTCGGGAATGAGCAGTTCTTC